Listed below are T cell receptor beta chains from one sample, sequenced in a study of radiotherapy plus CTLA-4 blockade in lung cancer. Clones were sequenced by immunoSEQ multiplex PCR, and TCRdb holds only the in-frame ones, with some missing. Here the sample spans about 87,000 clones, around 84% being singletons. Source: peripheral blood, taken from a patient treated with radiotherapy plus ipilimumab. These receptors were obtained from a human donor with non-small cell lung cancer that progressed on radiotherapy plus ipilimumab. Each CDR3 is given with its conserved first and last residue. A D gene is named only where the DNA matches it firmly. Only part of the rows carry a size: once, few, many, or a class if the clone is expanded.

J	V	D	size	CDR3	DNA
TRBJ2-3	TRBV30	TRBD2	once	CASTSGILTQYF	TGTGCCTCGACTAGCGGGATACTTACGCAGTATTTT
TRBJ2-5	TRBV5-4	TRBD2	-	CASSWRGGRETQYF	TGTGCCAGCAGCTGGCGGGGGGGGCGAGAGACCCAGTACTTC
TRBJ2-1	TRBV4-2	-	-	CASSQDGGSYNEQFF	TGTGCCAGCAGCCAAGATGGGGGGTCCTACAATGAGCAGTTCTTC
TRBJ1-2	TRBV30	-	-	CAWSVSIAGYTF	TGTGCCTGGAGTGTTTCTATCGCTGGCTACACCTTC
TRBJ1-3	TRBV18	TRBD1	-	CASSPLGQTTSGNTIYF	TGTGCCAGCTCACCTCTGGGACAGACGACCTCTGGAAACACCATATATTTT
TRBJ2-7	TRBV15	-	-	CATSRGPLDYEQYF	TGTGCCACCAGCAGGGGACCGCTTGACTACGAGCAGTACTTC
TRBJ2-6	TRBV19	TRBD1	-	CASSFSGTGGISGANVLTF	TGTGCCAGTAGTTTTTCCGGGACAGGGGGTATCTCTGGGGCCAACGTCCTGACTTTC
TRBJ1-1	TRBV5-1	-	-	CASSGERNMNTEAFF	TGCGCCAGCAGCGGGGAGCGAAACATGAACACTGAAGCTTTCTTT
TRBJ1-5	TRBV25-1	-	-	CASSESRGPWGPQHF	TGTGCCAGCAGTGAGTCCAGGGGCCCATGGGGGCCCCAGCATTTT
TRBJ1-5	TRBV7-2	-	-	CASSFNGQGAGQPQHF	TGTGCCAGCAGCTTTAATGGACAAGGGGCCGGTCAGCCCCAGCATTTT
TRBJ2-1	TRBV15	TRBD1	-	CATSKIPGQGKNEQFF	TGTGCCACCAGCAAAATCCCGGGACAGGGAAAGAATGAGCAGTTCTTC
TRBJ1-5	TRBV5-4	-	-	CASSLGSNQPQHF	TGTGCCAGCAGCTTGGGGAGCAATCAGCCCCAGCATTTT
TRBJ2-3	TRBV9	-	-	CASSVGSTDTQYF	TGTGCCAGCAGCGTAGGCAGCACAGATACGCAGTATTTT
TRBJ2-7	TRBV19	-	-	CASSIGTSYEQYF	TGTGCCAGTAGTATAGGGACCTCCTACGAGCAGTACTTC
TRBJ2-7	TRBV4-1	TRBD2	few	CASSQVGLAPEQYF	TGCGCCAGCAGCCAAGTTGGACTAGCTCCCGAGCAGTACTTC
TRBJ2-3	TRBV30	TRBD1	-	CAWRRQGGADTQYF	TGTGCCTGGAGGCGACAGGGGGGCGCAGATACGCAGTATTTT
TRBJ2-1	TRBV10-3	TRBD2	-	CAISPLSGSHNEQFF	TGTGCCATCAGTCCCCTTAGCGGGAGCCACAATGAGCAGTTCTTC
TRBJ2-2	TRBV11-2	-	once	CASSLGGQVTGELFF	TGTGCCAGCAGCTTGGGGGGGCAGGTCACCGGGGAGCTGTTTTTT
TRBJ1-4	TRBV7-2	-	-	CASSVGAPNEKLFF	TGTGCCAGCAGCGTGGGGGCTCCTAATGAAAAACTGTTTTTT
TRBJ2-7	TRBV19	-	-	CASSPQGGGEQYF	TGTGCCAGTAGTCCGCAGGGAGGGGGCGAGCAGTACTTC
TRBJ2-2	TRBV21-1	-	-	CASSKDGGDTGELFF	TGTGCCAGCAGCAAAGACGGAGGAGACACCGGGGAGCTGTTTTTT
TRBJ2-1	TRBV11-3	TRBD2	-	CASSSAGLAGNEQFF	TGTGCCAGCAGCTCCGCGGGACTAGCGGGCAATGAGCAGTTCTTC
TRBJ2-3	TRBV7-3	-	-	CASSLGLYATDTQYF	TGTGCCAGCAGCCTCGGGTTATACGCCACAGATACGCAGTATTTT